One and the same sample provided the 2 T cell receptor beta chains below, sequenced in a study of T cells in Graves' hyperthyroidism and ophthalmopathy (dated by TCRdb to between 2018 and 2021). Libraries were made using multiplex PCR. The sequencer listed for this sample is Illumina HiSeq 2000. The TCR beta CDR3 regions were amplified from RNA transcripts. For the first round of RT-PCR on the TCR CDR3, the HTBI primer set was used together with the Qiagen OneStep RT-PCR kit. TCRdb passed the public sequencing reads through fastp at Q25 and MiXCR, retaining productive beta sequences. For every CDR3 protein sequence, its rows merge into one entry that carries the most common genes and DNA. The sample table holds more than 500,000 distinct CDR3 sequences, of which roughly 17% were seen once. The ten largest clones represent 3.8% of the sample. The sample comprised blood. These receptors were obtained from a woman aged 25 to 45 with Graves' hyperthyroidism.

This clonotype appeared many times. The gene calls are TRBV5-6 and TRBJ2-3; 8 bases match TRBD1. The CDR3 sequence is 17 residues long. Germline V gene lookup returns CDR1 SGHDT and CDR2 YYEEEE. Trimming took 1 base from V and 2 from J; bases not matched to a gene: 9. DNA for the CDR3: TGTGCCAGCAGCTTGACCCGTTGGACAGGGTCCACAGATACGCAGTATTTT. Protein sequence: CASSLTRWTGSTDTQYF.

The chain links TRBV11-3 to TRBJ2-5, with D perhaps TRBD2 (5 bases). This CDR3 has 17 residues. Germline V gene lookup returns CDR1 SGHNT and CDR2 YENEEA. Trimming took 2 bases from V and 2 from J, leaving 18 bases between them. The CDR3: CASSLWVGGVGQETQYF. The CDR3 coding sequence is TGTGCCAGCAGCTTATGGGTCGGAGGAGTAGGGCAAGAGACCCAGTACTTC.